Listed below are T cell receptor beta chains from one sample, sequenced in a study of spatial heterogeneity in lung cancer. MiXCR, applied by TCRdb to the 5' RACE reads, yields one record per CDR3 protein. The table includes about 14,000 distinct CDR3 sequences, roughly 5.4% detected once. The source was lung tumor tissue, collected at surgery. The receptors derive from a female donor with early-stage non-small cell lung cancer. CDR3s include the opening cysteine and the closing phenylalanine or tryptophan. D genes are given only for firm matches. A clone size is listed for some rows: how often the clone was seen (once, few, many), or a class if it is expanded.

J gene | clone size | V gene | D gene | CDR3 DNA | CDR3 protein
TRBJ2-4 | many | TRBV12-3/TRBV12-4 | . | TGTGCCAGCAGTTTAGGAACTCTGGTAGCCAAAAACATTCAGTACTTC | CASSLGTLVAKNIQYF
TRBJ1-4 | many | TRBV29-1 | . | TGCAGCGTGCAGAGGGTCCCTAATGAAAAACTGTTTTTT | CSVQRVPNEKLFF
TRBJ2-5 | many | TRBV5-1 | . | TGCGCCAGCAGCTTGAGGGCCCCAACCGGGGAGACCCAGTACTTC | CASSLRAPTGETQYF
TRBJ2-4 | many | TRBV5-4 | . | TGTGCCAGCAGCTTGATCGCACAGGGAAGGTTTGGGGACATTCAGTACTTC | CASSLIAQGRFGDIQYF
TRBJ1-6 | . | TRBV19 | . | TGTGCCGGCCCGACAGACCATAATTCACCCCTCCACTTT | CAGPTDHNSPLHF
TRBJ2-1 | many | TRBV2 | TRBD1 | TGTGCCAGCAGTGATGGGACAGGGCGCAATGAGCAGTTCTTC | CASSDGTGRNEQFF
TRBJ1-1 | . | TRBV4-1 | TRBD1 | TGCGCCAGCAGCCAGCAGACAGGGACCCCTGAAGCTTTCTTT | CASSQQTGTPEAFF
TRBJ2-7 | medium-sized | TRBV7-9 | . | TGTGCCAGCAGCTTTCGGCACGAGCAGTACTTC | CASSFRHEQYF
TRBJ1-5 | many | TRBV27 | TRBD1 | TGTGCCAGCAGTTTATACAGGGGGGTAAATCAGCCCCAGCATTTT | CASSLYRGVNQPQHF
TRBJ1-1 | many | TRBV6-5 | . | TGTGCCAGCAGTTACTCCGCCCTTGGTCAGCGGGGGAACACTGAAGCTTTCTTT | CASSYSALGQRGNTEAFF
TRBJ2-3 | many | TRBV7-8 | TRBD2 | TGTGCCAGCAGCTTAGGAGCGGGGGGGCGAGATACGCAGTATTTT | CASSLGAGGRDTQYF
TRBJ1-1 | medium-sized | TRBV5-1 | TRBD1 | TGCGCCAGCAGCTTACTGACAGGGGGATTGATGAACACTGAAGCTTTCTTT | CASSLLTGGLMNTEAFF
TRBJ1-6 | many | TRBV6-1 | . | TGTGCCAGCTGTTTGGGGAACTCACCCCTCCACTTT | CASCLGNSPLHF
TRBJ2-1 | many | TRBV2 | TRBD2 | TGTGCCAGCAGCCTAGCGGGGCACTACAATGAGCAGTTCTTC | CASSLAGHYNEQFF
TRBJ2-7 | many | TRBV6-2/TRBV6-3 | TRBD2 | TGTGCCAGCAGTTCACCGCTAGCGGGGTCCTACGAGCAGTACTTC | CASSSPLAGSYEQYF
TRBJ2-7 | many | TRBV5-8 | . | TGTGCCAGCAGCTTCCGGAGCTCCTACGAGCAGTACTTC | CASSFRSSYEQYF
TRBJ1-2 | many | TRBV4-1 | . | TGCGCCAGCAGCCCATTAACCGACCGGGTAGTCTATGGCTACACCTTC | CASSPLTDRVVYGYTF
TRBJ2-7 | medium-sized | TRBV13 | . | TGTGCCAGCAGCTCCAGGATAGGAGAGCAGTACTTC | CASSSRIGEQYF
TRBJ2-1 | medium-sized | TRBV25-1 | . | TGTGCCAGCAATAGTTACAATGAGCAGTTCTTC | CASNSYNEQFF
TRBJ2-3 | many | TRBV6-1 | . | TGTGCCAGCGGATGGAACACAGATACGCAGTATTTT | CASGWNTDTQYF
TRBJ2-3 | . | TRBV7-2 | TRBD2 | TGTGCCAGCAGACGGCGGACTAGCGCGGGCACAGATACGCAGTATTTT | CASRRRTSAGTDTQYF
TRBJ1-2 | many | TRBV5-4 | TRBD1 | TGTGCCAGCCGGTACCAGGGGGCGAGCTATGGCTACACCTTC | CASRYQGASYGYTF
TRBJ2-2 | many | TRBV30 | . | TGTGCCTGGAGTCTGGGGATTCAAGGCGCCGGGGAGCTGTTTTTT | CAWSLGIQGAGELFF
TRBJ2-3 | medium-sized | TRBV18 | . | TGTGCCAGCTCACCACCAGTGCAGGGCTGGACAGATACGCAGTATTTT | CASSPPVQGWTDTQYF
TRBJ1-2 | many | TRBV20-1 | . | TGCAGTGCTGAAAGGGGGGAGTGGTATGGCTACACCTTC | CSAERGEWYGYTF
TRBJ2-7 | many | TRBV7-9 | . | TGTGCCAGCAGCCCCACCCCCGGGAAGCAGTACTTC | CASSPTPGKQYF
TRBJ2-3 | medium-sized | TRBV7-9 | . | TGTGCCAGCAGCCCCGGTCATACGCAGTATTTT | CASSPGHTQYF
TRBJ1-3 | medium-sized | TRBV12-3/TRBV12-4 | . | TGTGCCAGCAGTTTTGGAGGAAGAGAAAAAAACACCATATATTTT | CASSFGGREKNTIYF
TRBJ2-2 | many | TRBV5-1 | TRBD1 | TGCGCCAGCAGCTTGGGACAGGGGACCGGCGGGGAGCTGTTTTTT | CASSLGQGTGGELFF
TRBJ1-5 | . | TRBV12-3/TRBV12-4 | . | TGTGCCAGCAGCCTACCGAGCAATCAGCCCCAGCATTTT | CASSLPSNQPQHF
TRBJ1-2 | many | TRBV20-1 | . | TGCAGTGCTAGCAGGGTAGCTGGTTATGGCTACACCTTC | CSASRVAGYGYTF
TRBJ2-2 | many | TRBV9 | TRBD1 | TGTGCCAGCAGCTCCTGGGGACAGGGGGCCCCCGGGGAGCTGTTTTTT | CASSSWGQGAPGELFF
TRBJ2-5 | medium-sized | TRBV4-2 | . | TGTGCCAGCAGCCAAGACGTAACAGTAATTAGTGAGACCCAGTACTTC | CASSQDVTVISETQYF
TRBJ2-1 | many | TRBV7-8 | . | TGTGCCAGCAGCTTGGGCAGCTCCTACAATGAGCAGTTCTTC | CASSLGSSYNEQFF
TRBJ1-2 | many | TRBV11-2 | . | TGTGCCAGCAGCTTAGAAGGACCGGGCTATGGCTACACCTTC | CASSLEGPGYGYTF
TRBJ2-5 | many | TRBV20-1 | TRBD2 | TGCAGTGCTAGAGTAGGACTAGCTAAAGAGACCCAGTACTTC | CSARVGLAKETQYF
TRBJ2-1 | medium-sized | TRBV12-3/TRBV12-4 | TRBD2 | TGTGCCAGCAGACCCGACGGGGGGTCCAACAATGAGCAGTTCTTC | CASRPDGGSNNEQFF
TRBJ1-2 | medium-sized | TRBV20-1 | . | TGCAGTGCTAGCGGGATTAACTATGGCTACACCTTC | CSASGINYGYTF
TRBJ1-1 | many | TRBV29-1 | . | TGCAGCGCCAGGGACGTGAACACTGAAGCTTTCTTT | CSARDVNTEAFF
TRBJ1-2 | many | TRBV27 | . | TGTGCCAGCTACACCATGGGGCGCCAACCCCCCGGCTACACCTTC | CASYTMGRQPPGYTF
TRBJ1-2 | many | TRBV19 | . | TGTGCCAGTAGTATAGATCCGGTGCGTTGGGGCTACACCTTC | CASSIDPVRWGYTF
TRBJ1-6 | many | TRBV9 | . | TGTGCCAGCAGCGTAGGAGTGGGGTTGAATTCACCCCTCCACTTT | CASSVGVGLNSPLHF
TRBJ2-7 | . | TRBV4-2 | . | TGTGCCAGCAGCCAAGAAAGGGGCGAGCAGTACTTC | CASSQERGEQYF
TRBJ2-6 | many | TRBV6-2/TRBV6-3 | TRBD1 | TGTGCCAGCAGATACCGGACAGGGCTGGCCGGGGCCAACGTCCTGACTTTC | CASRYRTGLAGANVLTF
TRBJ2-2 | many | TRBV4-2 | . | TGTGCCAGCAGCTCAAGCGCGGCCGGGGAGCTGTTTTTT | CASSSSAAGELFF
TRBJ2-2 | many | TRBV28 | . | TGTGCCAGCAGTTTCGGGCGGGGGACAAACACCGGGGAGCTGTTTTTT | CASSFGRGTNTGELFF
TRBJ2-7 | many | TRBV7-9 | . | TGTGCCAGCAGCTCGAGGAGCGGGCCGGTCTCCTACGAGCAGTACTTC | CASSSRSGPVSYEQYF
TRBJ2-3 | many | TRBV6-1 | . | TGTGCCTCCCGGGAATTCACAGATACGCAGTATTTT | CASREFTDTQYF
TRBJ2-1 | many | TRBV9 | TRBD2 | TGTGCCAGCAGCTTTCGGGAGGGCGTTTTAAATGAGCAGTTCTTC | CASSFREGVLNEQFF